The rows below give T cell receptor beta chains drawn from one sample of a study of T cell changes during pregnancy in multiple sclerosis. Assay used: immunoSEQ multiplex PCR; TCRdb lists only in-frame clones, some missing. In the table there are tens of thousands of clones, around 89% of which are singletons. The sequences come from CD8+ T cells from peripheral blood mononuclear cells, collected in the first trimester of pregnancy. These receptors all stem from a female donor with multiple sclerosis, enrolled in a pregnancy study. Each CDR3 is given without its conserved first and last residue. Each record gives: J gene, clone size, V gene, CDR3 protein. Clone size, where shown, is once, few, many, or a class for clones that have expanded.

TRBJ1-1 - TRBV15 ATSQTEENTEAF
TRBJ2-1 - TRBV21-1 ASRHRRLAEDASYNEQF
TRBJ2-7 - TRBV21-1 ASGPRLRTTTYEQY
TRBJ2-3 - TRBV7-3 ASSGDAGQADTQY
TRBJ1-1 - TRBV28 ASKPGQLNTEAF
TRBJ1-2 - TRBV9 ASSVGPGGAYYGYT
TRBJ1-5 - TRBV21-1 ASSKEDGRGRRWKFYTQPQH
TRBJ2-5 once TRBV6-5 ASSYTGSLETQY
TRBJ1-1 once TRBV5-5 ASSLFGTGATEAF
TRBJ2-5 - TRBV7-9 ASSQDRGETQY
TRBJ2-5 - TRBV4-1 ASSQLAGVPETQY
TRBJ1-2 - TRBV28 ASSLTGSGYT
TRBJ2-6 - TRBV7-2 ASSLARTQTTSGANVLT
TRBJ2-7 few TRBV6-6 ASSSAQGDRDEQY
TRBJ2-7 - TRBV28 ASRVTGGFHEQY
TRBJ2-7 - TRBV11-2 ASSLDPGETYEQY
TRBJ2-2 - TRBV27 ASSPDRENTGELF
TRBJ2-1 few TRBV6-4 ASSDGLGGYNEQF
TRBJ2-7 - TRBV5-1 ASSLGGTSGFEQY
TRBJ1-5 - TRBV19 ASSIDRDRGAYSNQPQH
TRBJ2-1 medium-sized TRBV7-2 ASSSHVAATSYNEQF
TRBJ2-7 - TRBV12-5 ASGSAGGVYEQY
TRBJ1-4 once TRBV6-1 ASSDHYRKFDEKLF
TRBJ1-1 - TRBV18 ASSQTGTPGDTEAF
TRBJ2-1 - TRBV4-1 ASSQPLTSGSYNEQF
TRBJ2-7 - TRBV6-1 ASMIGQGFRYEQY
TRBJ2-3 - TRBV27 ASGSGTGHTDTQY
TRBJ1-2 - TRBV6-5 ASSPGDIYGYT
TRBJ2-1 - TRBV6-6 ASSYSPWSSYNEQF
TRBJ2-2 few TRBV30 AWRTGGDTGELF
TRBJ2-2 - TRBV6-4 ASSDGETGTGELF
TRBJ2-1 - TRBV10-3 AISGSSPDVTYNEQF
TRBJ2-7 - TRBV7-9 ASSSRGAEQY
TRBJ2-3 once TRBV7-8 ASSPVWAPGGTDTQY
TRBJ1-5 - TRBV5-1 ASSLAPDQPQH
TRBJ2-7 - TRBV28 ASSLEEVIYEQY
TRBJ2-3 - TRBV6-4 ASSVLAGEGNTQY
TRBJ2-7 - TRBV27 ASRVSGIAYEQY
TRBJ2-1 once TRBV27 ASSLLGVNEQF
TRBJ2-2 - TRBV13 AIPRTGNTGELF
TRBJ1-1 - TRBV7-2 ASSLPGPGDEAF
TRBJ2-7 - TRBV19 ASSMVQNSYEQY